Below are 20 T cell receptor beta chains sequenced from a single sample in a study of blood T cell repertoires in COVID-19. The data were produced by immunoSEQ multiplex PCR, yet TCRdb's version contains in-frame clones alone and is incomplete. Of some 250,000 clones in the sample, about 89% are singletons; the top ten hold 1.2%. The sequenced sample consisted of PBMCs or T cells enriched from blood (not recorded which). The source is a human donor in a cohort exposed to, infected with or recovered from COVID-19 (not recorded which). The donor label of this sample is uncertain.

This clone was detected only once. V and J are TRBV18 and TRBJ2-2; D possibly corresponds to TRBD1 (6 bases). Germline assignment: CDR1 KGHSH and CDR2 LQKENI. The V end was cut by 2 bases, the J end by 4 bases, with 11 bases between. The length of the CDR3 is 15 residues. CDR3 loop: CASSPMGARTGELFF. CDR3 bases: TGTGCCAGCTCACCAATGGGGGCGCGCACCGGGGAGCTGTTTTTT.

The chain has TRBV5-1 and TRBJ1-1; no clear D gene. The length of the CDR3 is 14 residues. V shed 0 bases and J shed 4 bases, with 10 bases lying between them. Germline CDR1 reads SGHRS; CDR2 reads YFSETQ. The CDR3 sequence is CASSLVVRGTEAFF. The CDR3 nucleotides read TGCGCCAGCAGCTTGGTCGTTCGGGGCACTGAAGCTTTCTTT.

V and J are TRBV20-1 and TRBJ1-5; possibly TRBD1 for D (6 bases). The CDR3 is made up of 13 amino acids. Trimming pared 3 bases from V and 6 bases from J, leaving 12 bases between. Germline CDR1 reads DFQATT; CDR2 reads SNEGSKA (reference sequence). DNA of the CDR3: TGCAGTGCTAGTAACAGGGACCTTCAGCCCCAGCATTTT. Translated, it gives CSASNRDLQPQHF.

The V call is TRBV10-3, the J call TRBJ1-2; D might be TRBD1 (6 bases). This CDR3 spans 13 amino acids. Germline V lookup: CDR1 ENHRY, CDR2 SYGVKD. Trimming removed 5 bases from V and 4 bases from J, with 11 bases in between. The chain's CDR3 is CAISPRGTYGYTF. CDR3 coding DNA: TGTGCCATCAGTCCCAGGGGAACCTATGGCTACACCTTC.

The rearrangement uses TRBV14 and TRBJ1-3; 7 bases line up with TRBD1. Germline CDR1 reads SGHDN; CDR2 reads FVKESK. V shed 4 bases, J shed 0 bases, and the junction held 9 bases outside the gene matches. The CDR3 has 17 residues. In nucleotides, the CDR3 is TGTGCCAGCAGCCCGGGACAGCCGATGGACTCTGGAAACACCATATATTTT. Its protein product is CASSPGQPMDSGNTIYF.

This clone showed up just once. The chain has TRBV12-5 and TRBJ1-1; D is uncertain. Trimming took off 3 bases at V and 1 base at J, with 6 bases between the two ends. CDR1 and CDR2 from the germline V gene are LGHNT and FRNRAP. CDR3 size: 13 residues. CDR3 DNA sequence: TGTGCTAGTGGTTTCCCAGGGAACACTGAAGCTTTCTTT. Its protein product is CASGFPGNTEAFF.

The chain combines TRBV4-1 with TRBJ2-5; TRBD2 might be the D (7 bases). Germline V CDR1 and CDR2: MGHRA, YSYEKL. Between the trimmed V and J ends, which lost 1 base and 4 bases, there was a span of 10 bases. This CDR3 is 14 amino acids long. CDR3 region: CASSQVGGGETQYF. The CDR3 coding sequence is TGCGCCAGCAGCCAAGTAGGGGGGGGAGAGACCCAGTACTTC.

The chain joins TRBV7-9 to TRBJ1-2, with 10 bases aligning to TRBD1. Germline values: CDR1 SEHNR, CDR2 FQNEAQ (reference sequence). V shed 5 bases and J 6 bases; nucleotides not matched to a gene: 6. The CDR3 length is 14 residues. CDR3 coding DNA: TGTGCCAGCAGCCCTGGACAGGGGGAAAATGGCTACACCTTC. This gives the protein CASSPGQGENGYTF.

The gene calls are TRBV2 and TRBJ1-1, with TRBD1 identical over 7 bases. Trimming cost V 0 bases and J 11 bases; bases outside gene matches: 9. CDR1 SNHLY and CDR2 FYNNEI come from the germline V gene. The CDR3 runs to 14 residues. The CDR3 nucleotides are TGTGCCAGCAGTGAAGCGGGTCGGGACAGTGGGGCTTTCTTT. This gives the protein CASSEAGRDSGAFF.

The genes are TRBV3-1 (or the pseudogene TRBV3-2) and TRBJ2-1; 11 bases map to TRBD2. CDR1 is LGHDT, CDR2 YNNKEL, per germline (reference sequence). With 4 bases clipped from V and 6 bases from J, the junction kept 5 bases outside the gene matches. The CDR3 sequence is 15 residues long. As DNA, the CDR3 is TGTGCCAGCAGCCTTAGCGGGGGGGCCCCCAATGAGCAGTTCTTC. This sequence encodes CASSLSGGAPNEQFF.

The chain combines TRBV18 with TRBJ2-7; the D gene is possibly TRBD2 (5 bases). CDR3 length: 16 residues. Trimming removed 3 bases at V and 0 bases at J, with 15 bases between. CDR1 is KGHSH and CDR2 is LQKENI in the germline V gene. The CDR3 protein is CASSPEGWVSSYEQYF. The CDR3 DNA reads as TGTGCCAGCTCACCTGAGGGCTGGGTAAGCTCCTACGAGCAGTACTTC.

The chain employs TRBV2 and TRBJ2-3, with 8 positions matching TRBD2. The germline CDR1 and CDR2 sequences are SNHLY and FYNNEI. V was clipped by 5 bases and J by 4 bases; unmatched bases: 8. CDR3 length: 15 amino acids. CDR3 coding DNA: TGTGCCAGCAGTCGAAGCCGGGGGGGCGCAGATACGCAGTATTTT. Translated: CASSRSRGGADTQYF.

This chain joins TRBV3-1 (or the pseudogene TRBV3-2) and TRBJ2-3, with 8 bases identical to TRBD2. This CDR3 region has 15 residues. J gave up 2 bases and V 8 bases, and 9 bases lay outside the gene matches. The germline V gene encodes CDR1 LGHDT and CDR2 YNNKEL (reference sequence). The CDR3 is CASSPGLAYTDTQYF. DNA of the CDR3: TGTGCCAGCTCGCCCGGACTAGCCTACACAGATACGCAGTATTTT.

The V and J genes are TRBV5-5 and TRBJ1-5; a possible D gene is TRBD1 (5 bases). Germline V lookup: CDR1 SGHKS, CDR2 YYEKEE (reference sequence). The CDR3 loop spans 14 amino acids. V was pared by 5 bases and J by 5 bases, with 14 bases between. CDR3 in amino acids: CASSSGGTHQPQHF. Here the CDR3 DNA reads TGTGCCAGCAGTTCGGGGGGGACGCATCAGCCCCAGCATTTT.

V usage is TRBV28 and J usage is TRBJ1-6, with D possibly matching TRBD1 (5 bases). CDR3 size: 15 residues. The V end was cut by 2 bases, the J end by 7 bases, with 12 bases between. Germline CDR1 is MDHEN and CDR2 is SYDVKM. CDR3 in amino acids: CASSLPLGGNSPLHF. The CDR3 region has the DNA TGTGCCAGCAGTTTACCCCTGGGGGGAAATTCACCCCTCCACTTT.

The chain employs TRBV28 and TRBJ1-2, with 7 bases fitting TRBD1. The germline V gene has CDR1 MDHEN and CDR2 SYDVKM. CDR3 length: 15 amino acids. V lost 6 bases, J lost 1 base, and 8 bases stayed unmatched. This chain's CDR3 is CASRPRDSLNYGYTF. CDR3 coding DNA: TGTGCCAGCAGGCCCCGGGACAGCCTTAACTATGGCTACACCTTC.

The chain uses TRBV5-1 and TRBJ1-1, with 8 bases fitting TRBD1. The J segment lost 4 bases and the V segment lost 4 bases, leaving 3 bases of the junction unmatched. The CDR3 consists of 13 residues. Per the germline V gene, CDR1 is SGHRS and CDR2 is YFSETQ. This CDR3 reads CASSPDRATEAFF. In DNA form, the CDR3 reads TGCGCCAGCAGCCCGGACAGGGCCACTGAAGCTTTCTTT.

V is TRBV11-2 and J is TRBJ2-1; 8 bases are shared with TRBD2. This CDR3 region has 16 residues. Germline V gene data show CDR1 as SGHAT and CDR2 as FQNNGV. Unmatched junction bases numbered 3, after V lost 0 bases and J lost 2 bases. The CDR3 loop is CASSLDISGTYNEQFF. The DNA of the CDR3 is TGTGCCAGCAGCTTAGATATTAGCGGGACCTACAATGAGCAGTTCTTC.

This sequence joins TRBV11-2 and TRBJ1-5, with TRBD1 matching 10 bases. The CDR3 is 17 residues long. V dropped 6 bases and J dropped 1; count of bases not matched to a gene: 9. CDR1 SGHAT and CDR2 FQNNGV come from the germline V gene. The CDR3 loop is CASSPGTGELSNQPQHF. The CDR3 DNA sequence: TGTGCCAGCAGTCCCGGGACAGGGGAGTTGAGCAATCAGCCCCAGCATTTT.

The chain joins TRBV5-1 to TRBJ1-6; the match to TRBD1 covers 8 bases. V gave up 7 bases and J gave up 4 bases; unmatched junction bases: 4. Germline CDR1 and CDR2: SGHRS and YFSETQ. The length of the CDR3 is 14 residues. DNA for the CDR3: TGCGCCAGCGGACAGGGTCAATATAATTCACCCCTCCACTTT. Protein sequence: CASGQGQYNSPLHF.